The present entry profiles one TCR beta chain with its context. What this receptor recognizes is not known. Nothing much larger sits one base from this clone, and base qualities are not available. Each collaborating institution followed its own protocols to collect whole blood in K2EDTA tubes. Collaborator samples were shipped for TCRbeta analysis as frozen whole blood, isolated PBMCs, or DNA extracted from either sample type. As encoded in the germline V gene, CDR1 is MNHNS while CDR2 is SASEGT. Trimming at the junction amounts to 0 bases on V and 4 bases on J, and the germline ends lie 12 bases apart. From its cysteine to its phenylalanine, the CDR3 spans 15 amino acids. The read is trimmed to its CDR3 DNA, 45 bases read in frame from base 1. The immunoSEQ Assay, a bias-controlled multiplex PCR, was used to amplify TCRbeta CDR3 regions from genomic DNA. The original pipeline was this. Within the assay, amplification of reference gene primers was used to estimate how many nucleated cells each sample contained. To quantify the absolute abundance of each unique TCRbeta CDR3 rearrangement, sequence reads were collapsed and filtered. Productive Simpson clonality was computed per sample as the square root of Simpson's diversity index over productive rearrangements. TCRdb obtained this table from immuneACCESS and retained in-frame rearrangements with V and J assigned. These tables miss some clones; where compared with another copy, unresolved V genes account for less than half of the shortfall, and the remainder is unexplained. V and J calls and clone size are those listed in that table; D and trimming were worked out from the DNA. The sample yields about 94,000 clones; around 87% were counted once. Under 8% of the sample is in the top ten clones.

The sample is drawn from a study of blood T cell repertoires in COVID-19 (TCRdb year 2020). Concerning the study at large: Collaborator samples came from the United States, Italy and Spain and covered acute and convalescent phases of COVID-19. Nearly every sample came with metadata listing a de-identified subject ID, COVID-19 status, age in years and sex. Samples were obtained from the ongoing ImmuneRACE study (first 160 participants) and from over a thousand subjects provided by 6 global collaborators. Subjects who had been exposed to COVID-19, were actively infected with it, or had recovered from it provided the deeply sampled blood TCRbeta repertoires that made up the dataset. The material from the prospective study consisted of cDNA or gDNA derived from T cells, B-cell-depleted T cells, or PBMCs. Where available, HLA class I and class II types were taken from metadata supplied by the sample provider and were not determined by assay-based typing. The repertoires were released in a freely available public database meant as a resource for research on the immune response to SARS-CoV-2.

The investigation overall reported the following: The quantity of clinical and demographic metadata differed by source and by participant and was supplied without curation.

The chain uses TRBV6-1 and TRBJ1-2, and TRBD1 may be the D gene, going by 5 matching bases. This clonotype was sampled from a human donor with acute or convalescent COVID-19. The donor label of this sample is uncertain. Specimen: peripheral blood. Read as DNA, the sequence is TGTGCCAGCAGTGAAGCACCGGGACTGAGCTATGGCTACACCTTC. Translated, it gives CASSEAPGLSYGYTF.